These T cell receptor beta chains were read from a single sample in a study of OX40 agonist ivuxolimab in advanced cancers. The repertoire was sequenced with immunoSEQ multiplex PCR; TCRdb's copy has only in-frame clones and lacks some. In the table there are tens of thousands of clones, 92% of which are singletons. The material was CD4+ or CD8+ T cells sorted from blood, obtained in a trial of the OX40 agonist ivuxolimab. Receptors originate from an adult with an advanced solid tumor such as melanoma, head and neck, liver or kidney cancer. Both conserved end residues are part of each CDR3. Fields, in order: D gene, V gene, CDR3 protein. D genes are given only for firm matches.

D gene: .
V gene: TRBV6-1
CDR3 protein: CASSEAGGTETQYF

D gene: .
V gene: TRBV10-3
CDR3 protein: CAISDYPPSQTGELFF

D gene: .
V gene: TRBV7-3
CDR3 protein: CASSSGRKQFF

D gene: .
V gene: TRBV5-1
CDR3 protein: CASSLDRVGVTEAFF

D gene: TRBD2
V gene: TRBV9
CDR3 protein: CASSATGTSAYEQYF

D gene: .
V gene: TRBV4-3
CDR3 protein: CASSQGQDTRYEQYF

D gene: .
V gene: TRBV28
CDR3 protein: CASSFFRGEKTDTQYF

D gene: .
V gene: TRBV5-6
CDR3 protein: CASHRNLGNTIYF

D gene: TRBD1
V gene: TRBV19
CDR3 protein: CASSIGLLTGEYGYGYTF

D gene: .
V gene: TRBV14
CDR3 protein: CASSQVFSAEAWGYTF

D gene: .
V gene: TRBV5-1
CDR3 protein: CASALAGNTGELFF

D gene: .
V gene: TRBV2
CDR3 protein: CASIPFLSASSYNSPLHF

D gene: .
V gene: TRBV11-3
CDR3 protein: CASSLGRNTEAFF

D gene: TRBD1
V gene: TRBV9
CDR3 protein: CASSLTGGTNEKLFF

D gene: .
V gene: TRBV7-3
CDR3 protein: CASSSSAGSGETQYF

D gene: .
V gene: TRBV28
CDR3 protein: CASSLQGSETQYF

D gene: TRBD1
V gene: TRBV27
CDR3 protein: CASSPLGQRVYEQYF

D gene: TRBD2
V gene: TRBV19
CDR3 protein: CASSMTSPSYEQYF

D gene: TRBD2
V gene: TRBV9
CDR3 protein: CASSAHRTSGIQETQYF

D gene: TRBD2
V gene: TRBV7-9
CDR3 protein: CASSPSLREGTDTQYF

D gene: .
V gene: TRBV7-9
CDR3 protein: CASSFGTGAVGEQFF

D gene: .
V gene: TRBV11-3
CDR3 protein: CASSSTVLGGDTEAFF

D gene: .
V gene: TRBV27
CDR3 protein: CASSLGPLNTEAFF

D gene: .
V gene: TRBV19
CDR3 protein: CASSAGSSYNEQFF

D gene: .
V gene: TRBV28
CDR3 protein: CASSWQGTPTNTDTQYF

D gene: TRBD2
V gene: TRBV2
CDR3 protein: CASRNLAGGFSTDTQYF

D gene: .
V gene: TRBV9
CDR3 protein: CASSVKSGSSYEQYF

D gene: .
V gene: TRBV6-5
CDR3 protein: CASSYSSGESTYEQYF

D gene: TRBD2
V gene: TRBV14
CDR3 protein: CASSQAGGPPLIYEQYF

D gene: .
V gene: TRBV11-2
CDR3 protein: CASSLGGSEQYF

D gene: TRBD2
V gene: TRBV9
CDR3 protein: CASSVATSGPWNEQFF

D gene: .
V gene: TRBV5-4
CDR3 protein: CASSLGGWTTNQGYEQYF

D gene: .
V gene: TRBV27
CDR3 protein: CASSPTRTENTGELFF

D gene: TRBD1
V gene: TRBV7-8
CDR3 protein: CASSFGRGDYGYTF

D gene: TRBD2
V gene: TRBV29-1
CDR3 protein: CSVVTSGTEQFF

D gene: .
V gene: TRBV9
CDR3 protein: CASSLRAAGANYYGYTF

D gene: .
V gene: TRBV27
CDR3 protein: CASSPGGDGHGYTF

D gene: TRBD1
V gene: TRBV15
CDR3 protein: CATSTRTGIYEQYF

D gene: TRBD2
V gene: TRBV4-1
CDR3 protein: CASSHPRTAGTSGFAETQYF

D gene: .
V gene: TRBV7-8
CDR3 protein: CASSLGLLGASHETQYF

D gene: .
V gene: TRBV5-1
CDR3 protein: CASNAGGYNEQFF

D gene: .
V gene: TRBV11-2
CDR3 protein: CASSNDRGETQYF

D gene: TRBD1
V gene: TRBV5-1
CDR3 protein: CASLNRDRGMTEAFF

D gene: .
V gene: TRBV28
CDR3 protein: CASSYRGQQYF

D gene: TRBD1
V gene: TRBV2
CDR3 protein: CASSQGTGTGGWDEQYF

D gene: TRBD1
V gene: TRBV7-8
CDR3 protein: CASSPYRGDQPQHF

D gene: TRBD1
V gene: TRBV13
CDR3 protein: CASNQGQGGYEQYF

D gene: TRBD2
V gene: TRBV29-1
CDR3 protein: CSVFSGQNEQFF

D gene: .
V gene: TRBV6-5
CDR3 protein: CASSFIPDYTGELFF

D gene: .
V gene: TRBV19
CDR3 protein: CASSTHYEQYF